Each of the 17 T cell receptor beta chains below was sequenced from the same sample in a study of regulatory T cells in long-lasting Graves disease. Regarding time point: newly diagnosed GD, antithyroid drugs for less than 3 months. PBMCs were the source of the RNA used for TCR sequencing. Building the TCR beta libraries relied on iRepertoire HTBI primers, and CDR3 regions underwent Arm-PCR. MiXCR, applied by TCRdb to the multiplex PCR reads, yields one record per CDR3 protein. The sample contains more than 450,000 distinct CDR3 sequences, 15% to 20% of which appear only once. This sample was also put to use in a study of T cells in Graves' hyperthyroidism and ophthalmopathy.

The specimen comprised peripheral blood mononuclear cells (PBMCs), sampled at new diagnosis, from a patient treated with antithyroid drugs. The receptors were gathered from a man in his forties with Graves disease.

CDR3 nucleotides: TGTGCCATCAGTGACCGGGGGGTCACCTACAATGAGCAGTTCTTC. It yields the protein CAISDRGVTYNEQFF. The rearrangement joins TRBV10-3 to TRBJ2-1, with 7 nucleotides matching TRBD2. Trimming removed 3 bases from V and 2 bases from J; junction bases left unmatched: 4. This CDR3 is 15 amino acids long. Germline lookup yields CDR1 ENHRY and CDR2 SYGVKD.

This clonotype was seen repeatedly, ten times or more. The gene calls are TRBV7-3 and TRBJ2-1; unclear D gene. Germline V gene lookup returns CDR1 SGHTA and CDR2 FQGTGA. The length of the CDR3 is 13 residues. V gave up 7 bases and J gave up 6 bases, with 13 bases separating them. CDR3 residues: CASTMVLANEQFF. CDR3 coding DNA: TGTGCCAGCACCATGGTCTTGGCCAATGAGCAGTTCTTC.

This clonotype was observed a few times. The V and J genes are TRBV5-5 and TRBJ2-2; D is undetermined. CDR1 and CDR2 from the germline V gene are SGHKS and YYEKEE (reference sequence). V was shortened by 3 bases and J by 6 bases, with 9 bases between the two germline ends. The CDR3 extends over 13 amino acids. The CDR3 DNA is TGTGCCAGCAGCTCCATGTACGCCGGGGAGCTGTTTTTT. Protein sequence: CASSSMYAGELFF. The complete variable domain, with remaining parts taken from reference TRBV5-5 and TRBJ2-2, reads DAGVTQSPTHLIKTRGQQVTLRCSPISGHKSVSWYQQVLGQGPQFIFQYYEKEERGRGNFPDRFSARQFPNYSSELNVNALLLGDSALYLCASSSMYAGELFFGEGSRLTVL.

Concerning this clonotype itself: A single base separates this from a much larger clone, so it may be a read error. The CDR3 spells CASSTSGTLDEKLFF. The CDR3 bases are TGTGCCAGCAGTACCTCCGGGACGTTGGATGAAAAACTGTTTTTT. V usage is TRBV28 and J usage is TRBJ1-4, with D perhaps matching TRBD1 (5 bases). Germline V gives CDR1 MDHEN, CDR2 SYDVKM. The CDR3 covers 15 residues. V lost 5 bases to trimming and J lost 6 bases, with 16 bases between them.

This clonotype has more than one count but fewer than ten. The rearrangement links TRBV28 to TRBJ1-2; D may be TRBD1 (5 bases). With 4 bases removed from V and 6 bases from J, the gap between germline ends came to 18 bases. The CDR3 extends over 15 amino acids. Germline lookup yields CDR1 MDHEN and CDR2 SYDVKM. In nucleotides, the CDR3 is TGTGCCAGCAGTTCATCCGGGGCCGGGGGGGATGGCTACACCTTC. This codes for CASSSSGAGGDGYTF.

V usage is TRBV7-9 and J usage is TRBJ2-5; D is undetermined. This CDR3 contains 15 residues. V lost 1 base and J 5 bases, leaving 14 bases between the germline ends. CDR1 SEHNR and CDR2 FQNEAQ come from the germline V gene (reference sequence). In DNA form, the CDR3 reads TGTGCCAGCAGCTTAGGGAGAGTTGTAGGGGAGACCCAGTACTTC. It encodes CASSLGRVVGETQYF.

This clonotype showed up many times. The chain has TRBV28 and TRBJ2-3; D is unresolved. Germline V gene data show CDR1 as MDHEN and CDR2 as SYDVKM. This CDR3 is built from 12 residues. Trimming pared 4 bases from V and 9 bases from J, leaving 11 bases between. The CDR3 protein is CASSSPRSTQYF. The CDR3 DNA reads TGTGCCAGCAGTTCCCCCCGGAGCACGCAGTATTTT. The entire variable domain, with the rest obtained from reference TRBV28 and TRBJ2-3, is as follows: DVKVTQSSRYLVKRTGEKVFLECVQDMDHENMFWYRQDPGLGLRLIYFSYDVKMKEKGDIPEGYSVSREKKERFSLILESASTNQTSMYLCASSSPRSTQYFGPGTRLTVL.

This clonotype was counted ten times or more. The chain has TRBV2 and TRBJ1-5; 9 bases map to TRBD1. The CDR3 runs to 14 residues. V gave up 6 bases and J gave up 7 bases; unmatched junction bases: 7. Germline CDR1 is SNHLY and CDR2 is FYNNEI. The CDR3 loop reads CASSGDRVVQPQHF. CDR3 coding DNA: TGTGCCAGCAGCGGGGACAGGGTAGTACAGCCCCAGCATTTT.

This clonotype was counted ten times or more. This sequence joins TRBV2 and TRBJ2-1; possibly TRBD1 for D (5 bases). CDR3 length: 14 residues. Germline V gene lookup returns CDR1 SNHLY and CDR2 FYNNEI. Trimming took 1 base from V and 8 from J, leaving 12 bases between them. The CDR3 sequence: CASSEGQGSYEQFF. The CDR3 nucleotides are TGTGCCAGCAGTGAAGGGCAGGGAAGCTATGAGCAGTTCTTC.

The table lists this clonotype with a few counts. The chain combines TRBV12-3 or TRBV12-4 with TRBJ1-4; D is unclear. The V and J ends lost 1 base and 8 bases respectively, with 8 bases between them. The CDR3 is 13 residues long. CDR3 loop: CASSLGPGEKLFF. The CDR3 DNA follows: TGTGCCAGCAGTTTAGGCCCCGGGGAAAAACTGTTTTTT.

This clonotype was seen at least ten times. This chain joins TRBV2 and TRBJ2-7; possibly TRBD1 for D (5 bases). Germline V lookup: CDR1 SNHLY, CDR2 FYNNEI. Trimming took 3 bases from V and 3 from J, leaving 12 bases between them. The CDR3 sequence is 14 residues long. DNA for the CDR3: TGTGCCAGCAGTGATATATGGCAGGGCTACGAGCAGTACTTC. It is translated as CASSDIWQGYEQYF.

The rearrangement links TRBV12-3 or TRBV12-4 to TRBJ2-1; D is ambiguous. CDR3 size: 15 residues. V was cut by 3 bases and J by 3 bases, with 12 bases left in between. The CDR3 loop reads CASSFLRTHYNEQFF. CDR3 in DNA: TGTGCCAGCAGTTTCCTACGAACCCACTACAATGAGCAGTTCTTC.

J is TRBJ2-5 and V is TRBV12-3 or TRBV12-4; no reliable D call. CDR3 length equals 12 residues. The V end lost 4 bases, the J end lost 14 bases, and 17 bases lay between the germline ends. The CDR3: CASSSNNGRAYF. CDR3 sequence (DNA): TGTGCCAGCAGTTCAAACAACGGTCGAGCCTACTTC.

The chain combines TRBV6-1 with TRBJ1-2; D possibly corresponds to TRBD1 (5 bases). CDR3 length: 11 residues. Germline lookup yields CDR1 MNHNS and CDR2 SASEGT. The V end was cut by 1 base, the J end by 13 bases, with 10 bases between. The CDR3 region is CASSEDLGGTF. Here the CDR3 DNA reads TGTGCCAGCAGTGAAGATCTCGGGGGCACCTTC.

In its sample, this clonotype was seen many times. This chain connects TRBV11-2 to TRBJ2-7, with D unresolved. Germline values: CDR1 SGHAT, CDR2 FQNNGV. The ends were cut back, 2 bases at V and 5 bases at J, with 7 bases in the middle. This CDR3 has 12 residues. The CDR3 protein is CASSLFRNEQYF. In DNA form, the CDR3 reads TGTGCCAGCAGCTTATTCCGGAACGAGCAGTACTTC.

The chain carries TRBV7-2 and TRBJ1-6; possible D gene TRBD1, 5 bases. The CDR3 loop spans 15 amino acids. Trimming removed 5 bases from V and 7 bases from J, with 15 bases in between. Germline CDR1 is SGHTA and CDR2 is FQGNSA. In DNA, the CDR3 is TGTGCCAGCAGCCAGCAGGGAGGGCAGAATTCACCCCTCCACTTT. Translated: CASSQQGGQNSPLHF.

This clonotype was picked up many times. This chain joins TRBV11-1 and TRBJ2-3, with D unresolved. V was pared by 1 base and J by 4 bases, with 15 bases between. Germline V lookup: CDR1 SGHAT, CDR2 FQDESV (reference sequence). The CDR3 covers 16 residues. CDR3 region: CASSLVPGPGPDTQYF. The CDR3 DNA follows: TGTGCCAGCAGCTTAGTACCCGGTCCGGGCCCAGATACGCAGTATTTT. The full variable domain, rest sourced from reference TRBV11-1 and TRBJ2-3, is EAEVAQSPRYKITEKSQAVAFWCDPISGHATLYWYRQILGQGPELLVQFQDESVVDDSQLPKDRFSAERLKGVDSTLKIQPAELGDSAMYLCASSLVPGPGPDTQYFGPGTRLTVL.